The clone carrying this T cell receptor beta chain was seen a handful of times. Its matching antigen is unknown. PCR employed 60 Vbeta and 13 Jbeta primers. Sequencing used immunoSEQ multiplex PCR; TCRdb keeps in-frame clones, though not all of them. The sample shows under 200,000 clones, about 82% of them seen only once. The data were obtained in a study of cytomegalovirus exposure and HLA in healthy donors. Study-level findings and limits: It was in a later analysis that TCR association rates were seen to vary by HLA locus, highest for DRB1 and lowest for HLA-C. Associated with cytomegalovirus, according to the listing, were 150 to 200 TCR beta chains. About 90% or about 30% of the time was how often most TCR beta V segments were productive, according to an earlier analysis.

The sequence was collected from a woman aged 50 to 65 in good health and CMV-seronegative. Sequenced: PBMCs.

CDR3 DNA: TGTGCCACCGGGGGGTTGCGCGAGCAGTACTTC. This gives the protein CATGGLREQYF. J is TRBJ2-7 and V is TRBV15; weak D call: TRBD2 (6 bases). The CDR3 contains 11 residues. Germline V gene data show CDR1 as LNHNV and CDR2 as YYDKDF (reference sequence). V lost 8 bases and J lost 6, with 11 bases in between.